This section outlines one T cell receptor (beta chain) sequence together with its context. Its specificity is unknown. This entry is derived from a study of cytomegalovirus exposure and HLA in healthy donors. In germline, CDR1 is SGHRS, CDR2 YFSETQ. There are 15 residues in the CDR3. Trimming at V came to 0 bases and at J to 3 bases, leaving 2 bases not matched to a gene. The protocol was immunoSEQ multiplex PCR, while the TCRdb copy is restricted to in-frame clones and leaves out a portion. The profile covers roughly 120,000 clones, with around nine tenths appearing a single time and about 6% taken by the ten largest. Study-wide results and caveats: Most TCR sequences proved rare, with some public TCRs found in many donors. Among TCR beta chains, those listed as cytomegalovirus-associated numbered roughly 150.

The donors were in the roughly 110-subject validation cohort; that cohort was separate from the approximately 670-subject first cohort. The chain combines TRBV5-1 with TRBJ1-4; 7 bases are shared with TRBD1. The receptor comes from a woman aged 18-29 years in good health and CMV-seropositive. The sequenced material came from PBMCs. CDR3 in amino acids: CASSLGRGPNEKLFF. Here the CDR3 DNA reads TGCGCCAGCAGCTTGGGGAGGGGGCCTAATGAAAAACTGTTTTTT.